These 9 T cell receptor beta chains share one sample of origin, sequenced in a study of PD-1 blockade in classical Hodgkin lymphoma. Some clones are missing from TCRdb's copy, which holds only in-frame ones; the method was immunoSEQ multiplex PCR. The sample has around 25,000 clones, around 85% seen once. Time point given: cycle 4 day 1 (C4D1), after more than five weeks of nivolumab. All trial patients relapsed after autologous stem cell transplantation. By magnetic negative selection, CD4+ T cells were purified from thawed PBMCs. Sequenced material: CD4+ T cells from blood, taken before the fourth cycle of nivolumab. These receptors were taken from a human donor with classical Hodgkin lymphoma.

This chain's CDR3 is CATRPGPGRHEQYF. The DNA of the CDR3 is TGTGCCACCCGACCGGGCCCGGGGCGCCACGAGCAGTACTTC. This chain joins TRBV6-5 and TRBJ2-7; either TRBD1 or TRBD2 may fit D (5 bases each). From germline, CDR1 is MNHEY and CDR2 SVGAGI. This CDR3 has 14 residues. The germline V and J ends were trimmed by 10 bases and 5 bases, with 21 bases remaining between them.

The chain is built from TRBV2 and TRBJ1-6; unclear D gene. Germline V lookup: CDR1 SNHLY, CDR2 FYNNEI. CDR3 length: 15 residues. Deletions cut 7 bases from V and 7 bases from J, with 17 bases between. As DNA, the CDR3 is TGTGCCAGCAAAGTGGTTGACTCACCCAATTCACCCCTCCACTTT. As protein: CASKVVDSPNSPLHF.

V usage is TRBV19 and J usage is TRBJ2-1; 12 bases line up with TRBD2. This CDR3 region has 15 residues. CDR1 and CDR2 from the germline V gene are LNHDA and SQIVND (reference sequence). V lost 7 bases to trimming and J lost 3 bases; unmatched junction nucleotides: 4. In DNA, the CDR3 is TGTGCCAGTACCCCTAGCGGGAGGGGCTACAATGAGCAGTTCTTC. It is translated as CASTPSGRGYNEQFF.

The J gene is TRBJ2-1, the V gene TRBV7-2; D unresolved. Trimming shortened V by 3 bases and J by 4 bases, and 7 bases separated the two germline ends. CDR3 size: 13 residues. Germline-derived CDR1 and CDR2 are SGHTA and FQGNSA. This CDR3 is CASSFRQYNEQFF. The CDR3 nucleotides read TGTGCCAGCAGCTTTAGGCAGTACAATGAGCAGTTCTTC.

The chain carries TRBV7-2 and TRBJ1-5, with unresolved D. V lost 5 bases and J lost 7, with 21 bases in between. This CDR3 is built from 16 residues. The germline V gene has CDR1 SGHTA and CDR2 FQGNSA. The CDR3 coding sequence is TGTGCCAGCAGCGGTCAGCCGGCTGCGGGTAGCCAGCCCCAGCATTTT. Protein: CASSGQPAAGSQPQHF.

J is TRBJ1-3 and V is TRBV6-5, with 7 bases aligning to TRBD1. Losses at the gene ends were 6 bases for V and 7 bases for J; bases not matched to a gene: 6. The germline CDR1 and CDR2 sequences are MNHEY and SVGAGI. The CDR3 extends over 13 amino acids. The chain's CDR3 is CASSPTGLNTIYF. The CDR3 nucleotides read TGTGCCAGCAGCCCGACAGGGCTCAACACCATATATTTT.

The rearrangement links TRBV15 to TRBJ1-3; no clear D gene. Germline V lookup: CDR1 LNHNV, CDR2 YYDKDF (reference sequence). This CDR3 is built from 15 residues. V was shortened by 0 bases and J by 1 base, with 7 bases between the two germline ends. The CDR3 DNA follows: TGTGCCACCAGCAGAGATAAGGGTTCTGGAAACACCATATATTTT. Its protein is CATSRDKGSGNTIYF.

J is TRBJ2-7 and V is TRBV28; a weak D match, TRBD2 (6 bases). Trimming removed 2 bases from V and 2 bases from J, with 10 bases in between. Germline V gene data show CDR1 as MDHEN and CDR2 as SYDVKM. The CDR3 extends over 14 amino acids. CDR3 protein: CASSLNPGAYEQYF. The CDR3 DNA reads as TGTGCCAGCAGTTTAAACCCGGGAGCCTACGAGCAGTACTTC.

This rearrangement joins TRBV30 to TRBJ2-1; D is perhaps TRBD1 (6 bases). Trimming removed 4 bases at V and 5 bases at J, with 18 bases between. Germline V gene lookup returns CDR1 GTSNPN and CDR2 SVGIG (reference sequence). This CDR3 region has 15 residues. The CDR3 DNA reads as TGTGCCTGGACCCAACAGGGATTTAAGGACAATGAGCAGTTCTTC. Amino acid sequence: CAWTQQGFKDNEQFF.